What follows is one TCR beta chain and its context. The antigen is not known. The data are from a study of monozygotic twins with inflammatory bowel disease. Study findings and constraints: IBD-affected twins scored below their healthy co-twins in TCRbeta diversity (inverse Simpson).

Looked up from germline, CDR1 is SGHVS and CDR2 is FQNEAQ. This CDR3 has 14 amino acids. Two rounds of nested PCR, of around 16 and 10 cycles, were run on TCRalpha and TCRbeta cDNA. TCRdb reanalyzed the 5' RACE reads, giving one entry per CDR3 protein sequence and no DNA. Its listing shows nearly 450,000 distinct CDR3 sequences. The chain links TRBV7-8 to TRBJ2-5. The clonotype comes from a human donor with ulcerative colitis or Crohn's disease, or a healthy co-twin of an affected twin (not recorded which). The sample was blood. The CDR3 sequence is CASSLSISKETQYF.